This T cell receptor beta chain stems from a study of Ad26.COV2.S vaccination and SARS-CoV-2 variants. Study results and limitations: People given the vaccine had a wider spike-specific TCR breadth than placebo recipients did.

Generated by immunoSEQ multiplex PCR, the TCRdb table keeps only in-frame clones and is missing some. The sample contains about half a million clones, roughly 87% of which appear only once. There are 13 residues in the CDR3. Germline trimming cut 5 bases from V and 7 bases from J; bases unmatched to any gene: 7. Germline V gene sequence: CDR1 SGHTA, CDR2 FQGNSA. Stated treatment: 19 received Ad26.COV2.S at low or high dose, single or two shots; 5 received placebo; per-sample allocation not given. On day 63 after the first injection, vaccine and placebo recipients gave samples. As for this clone: Its antigen remains unknown.

The sequenced sample was peripheral blood, obtained in a trial of Ad26.COV2.S vaccine versus placebo. The J gene is TRBJ1-2, the V gene TRBV7-2; 7 bases match TRBD1. The TCR originated in a person aged 18 to 59 who received the Ad26.COV2.S COVID-19 vaccine or a placebo. CDR3 DNA sequence: TGTGCCAGCAGCCTCGACAGGGTGGCTGGCTACACCTTC. This encodes CASSLDRVAGYTF. The full variable domain, with the rest looked up from reference TRBV7-2 and TRBJ1-2, is GAGVSQSPSNKVTEKGKDVELRCDPISGHTALYWYRQSLGQGLEFLIYFQGNSAPDKSGLPSDRFSAERTGGSVSTLTIQRTQQEDSAVYLCASSLDRVAGYTFGSGTRLTVV.